This is a list of T cell receptor beta chains from one sample in a study of cytomegalovirus exposure and HLA in healthy donors. This table comes from immunoSEQ multiplex PCR, and its TCRdb copy is limited to in-frame clones, with some not included. The sample contains 150,000 or so clones, around 79% of which appear only once. Sequenced: PBMCs. Source of these receptors: a man in his forties in good health and CMV-seropositive. The CDR3 runs from the conserved cysteine through the conserved F or W.

V gene	CDR3 protein
TRBV28	CASSFQGTGLTEAFF
TRBV7-9	CASNTLAGPIAGQYF
TRBV28	CASRTTGSPVAFF
TRBV18	CASSPGTANTEAFF
TRBV9	CASSVGGTSGDNEQFF
TRBV11-2	CASSLEQASSSGANVLTF
TRBV29-1	CSVHLTLNTEAFF
TRBV7-6	CASSQTGTSGYEQYF
TRBV30	CAWKRSDGVYNEQFF
TRBV5-1	CASSPLGAGGTGELFF
TRBV13	CASSFPPGSERIEQYF
TRBV11-1	CASSLRLIYNEQFF
TRBV7-6	CASSLGPTDTIYF
TRBV6-6	CASSNRQTYEQYF
TRBV25-1	CASSAYEQYF
TRBV19	CASSRQGLLYEQYF
TRBV7-9	CASSLVVNPTDTQYF
TRBV7-7	CASSSSGWPRELFF
TRBV11-3	CASSFASGIRNEQFF
TRBV19	CASSLSPGNEQYF
TRBV7-9	CAISSGSYNEQFF
TRBV28	CASSHDRVLYGYTF
TRBV6-5	CASSRRETQYF
TRBV5-6	CASSLGAPQETQYF
TRBV13	CASSLRTSGGSSYEQYF
TRBV5-5	CASSYPDRNTGELFF
TRBV7-2	CASSTQGTSGAYEQYF
TRBV20-1	CSARGLETQYF
TRBV14	CASSQQQGNEKLFF
TRBV28	CASSFGQGEQYF
TRBV7-8	CASSFGLAGHFAQFF
TRBV29-1	CSVGGQGGYTEAFF
TRBV5-4	CASSLAGTSTDTQYF
TRBV5-4	CASSGRELSLNTEAFF
TRBV15	CATSREGQVSSYEQYF
TRBV18	CASSLSREGNTEAFF
TRBV19	CASSLAGTSGLSGANVLTF
TRBV7-3	CASSRSPTIPDNEQFF
TRBV19	CASSIRGTSNQPQHF
TRBV7-9	CASSLAVGVAKNIQYF
TRBV18	CASSPPGKQDTEAFF
TRBV5-6	CASSLQGKRYTGELFF
TRBV7-2	CASSQGMSEAFF
TRBV5-1	CASTAVLNSEQYF
TRBV7-9	CSSSPGWVSGNTIYF
TRBV7-2	CASSSSGLQETQYF
TRBV28	CASRTTGTGANVLTF
TRBV4-2	CASSQGTAGVEVLFF
TRBV18	CASSPPGDTRTTQYF
TRBV9	CASSHLGGGRVNTGELFF
TRBV4-3	CASSPFDSGTSGSSSYNEQFF
TRBV28	CASSVPKDSLTVRNQPQHF
TRBV18	CASSPAMTVRNTEAFF